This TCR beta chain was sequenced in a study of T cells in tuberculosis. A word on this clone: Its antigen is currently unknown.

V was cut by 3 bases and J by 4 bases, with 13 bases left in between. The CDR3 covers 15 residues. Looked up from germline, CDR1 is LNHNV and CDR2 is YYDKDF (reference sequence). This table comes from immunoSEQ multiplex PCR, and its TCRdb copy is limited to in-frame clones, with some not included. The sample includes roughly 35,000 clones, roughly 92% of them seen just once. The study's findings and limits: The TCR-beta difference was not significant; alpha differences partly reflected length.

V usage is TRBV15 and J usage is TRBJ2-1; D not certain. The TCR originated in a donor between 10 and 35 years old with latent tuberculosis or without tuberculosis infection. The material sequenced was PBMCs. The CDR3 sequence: CATSRTLADYNEQFF. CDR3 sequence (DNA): TGTGCCACCAGCAGGACGTTAGCAGATTACAATGAGCAGTTCTTC.